This T cell receptor beta chain was captured by sequencing in a study of OX40 agonist ivuxolimab in advanced cancers. At the level of the study: Patients got intravenous ivuxolimab at 0.01 to 10 mg/kg every 2 weeks. Points from the study as a whole: Some nonresponders also had low normalized T-cell clonal expansion. At doses 0.1 to 3.0 mg/kg, CD4+ and CD8+ clones expanded.

This clone was picked up a small number of times. Its antigen is unknown. A history of autoimmune disease or systemic immunosuppression excluded patients. Using immunoSEQ multiplex PCR, the repertoire was profiled, and TCRdb retains in-frame clones only, with some absent. This sample has over 35,000 clones, with roughly 78% found just once. The germline gives CDR1 SGHRS, CDR2 YFSETQ. This CDR3 comprises 14 residues. Unmatched junction bases numbered 4, after V lost 2 bases and J lost 5 bases. This specimen consisted of CD4+ or CD8+ T cells sorted from blood, obtained in a trial of the OX40 agonist ivuxolimab. V gene TRBV5-1 combines with J gene TRBJ1-2; 9 positions agree with TRBD1. The origin of this receptor is an adult with an advanced solid tumor such as melanoma, head and neck, liver or kidney cancer. The CDR3 sequence: CASSLRTGDYGYTF. The CDR3 nucleotides read TGCGCCAGCAGCTTAAGGACAGGGGATTATGGCTACACCTTC. Full variable domain (missing parts from reference TRBV5-1 and TRBJ1-2): KAGVTQTPRYLIKTRGQQVTLSCSPISGHRSVSWYQQTPGQGLQFLFEYFSETQRNKGNFPGRFSGRQFSNSRSEMNVSTLELGDSALYLCASSLRTGDYGYTFGSGTRLTVV.